This TCR beta chain is drawn from a study of T cell responses to AZD1222 COVID-19 vaccine. As concerns this clone: No antigen is known for it.

The table came from immunoSEQ multiplex PCR; TCRdb's copy has only in-frame clones and leaves some out. The sample has approximately 150,000 clones; 90% are singletons. Study-level results: Among spike-specific TCRs, nearly half reportedly target unmutated variant regions. No repertoire was sampled before or during the peak T cell response, only after it. Among those given AZD1222, only five to seven were seropositive at baseline. In a largely white British group with more females than males, clonal diversity was possibly underestimated.

The V and J ends lost 7 bases and 3 bases respectively, with 15 bases between them. The CDR3 extends over 14 amino acids. Germline assignment: CDR1 SGHAT and CDR2 FQNNGV. The sample in question was peripheral blood, obtained 28 days after the second AZD1222 dose. This clonotype originated in an adult who received the AZD1222 COVID-19 vaccine. The rearrangement uses TRBV11-2 and TRBJ1-1; D is possibly TRBD1 (5 bases). Written as DNA, the CDR3 is TGTGCCAGCACCATCACGGGGCAGGACACTGAAGCTTTCTTT. It yields the protein CASTITGQDTEAFF.